A few counts support the clone carrying this T cell receptor delta chain. The TCRdb protein comes from a much larger clone and disagrees with this DNA's translation at residue 13, likely due to a read error; the protein given here is derived from the DNA. This entry belongs to a study of γδ T cells in repeated Plasmodium falciparum infection. J lost 3 bases, V lost 3 bases, and 15 bases had no gene match. Germline V gene sequence: CDR1 GEAIGNYY, CDR2 EKD. The CDR3 extends over 18 amino acids. TCRdb re-called the multiplex PCR reads with CATT. The sample contains 70,000 to 95,000 delta-chain clones, about 1.5% of which appear only once. Gammadelta T cells were flow-sorted from PBMC into Vgamma9/Vdelta2+ and Vdelta2-negative populations for bulk analysis.

The receptor was isolated from a pool of human donors (malaria-infected and uninfected, not separated). The chain recombines TRDV2 with TRDJ1; 10 bases are shared with TRDD3. No J segment appears in TCRdb, so it was assigned here by matching the sequence to germline. Material for sequencing was gamma-delta T cells from blood. The CDR3 DNA reads as TGTGCCTGTGACCGCGTAGGTACTGGGGGATCGTACGCCGATAAACTCATCTTT. Amino acids: CACDRVGTGGSYADKLIF.